Listed below are T cell receptor beta chains from one sample, sequenced in a study of metastatic and nonmetastatic thyroid tumors. TCRdb re-clonotyped the PCR reads through MiXCR. The table records approximately 15,000 clones, approximately 19% of them present only once. Sequenced input: blood. All receptors derive from a female donor with papillary thyroid cancer or a benign thyroid nodule (not recorded which). Some clones in this sample may be carry-over from other donors' samples. CDR3s include the opening cysteine and the closing phenylalanine or tryptophan. The D gene is left open where the match is weak. A clone size is listed for some rows: how often the clone was seen (once, few, many), or a class if it is expanded.

TRBV19,TRBD2,-,TRBJ2-1,TGTGCCAGTAGTAAACTATCGGGAGGTATAAATGAGCAGTTCTTC,CASSKLSGGINEQFF
TRBV27,-,-,TRBJ2-5,TGTGCCAGCAGTTTATATCAGGGAAACCAAGAGACCCAGTACTTC,CASSLYQGNQETQYF
TRBV20-1,-,many,TRBJ2-3,TGCTGTGCTAGAGATGGGCTAGAGGGCACAGATACGCAGTATTTT,CCARDGLEGTDTQYF
TRBV5-8,-,-,TRBJ1-2,TGTGCCAGCAGCTTGCGCGGGGGAAGATTAGCTTATGTCTACACCTTC,CASSLRGGRLAYVYTF
TRBV2,-,-,TRBJ1-2,TGTGCCAGCAGTGACGACGATGGAGGAGGCTATGGCTACACCTTC,CASSDDDGGGYGYTF
TRBV20-1,-,many,TRBJ2-3,TGCAGTGCTAGAGATAGTCGGGCTAGCTTGGATACGCAGTATTTT,CSARDSRASLDTQYF
TRBV12-3/TRBV12-4,TRBD2,medium-sized,TRBJ2-3,TGTGCCAGCCGACTAGCGGTCACAGATACGCAGTATTTT,CASRLAVTDTQYF
TRBV20-1,TRBD1,medium-sized,TRBJ2-7,TGCAGTGCCCAGTCCGACAGGGCCTCCTACGAGCAGTACTTC,CSAQSDRASYEQYF
TRBV6-1,TRBD1,medium-sized,TRBJ1-6,TGTGCCAGCAGTGAAATCCAGGGGGCGAATTCACCCCTCCACTTT,CASSEIQGANSPLHF
TRBV11-2,-,many,TRBJ1-4,TGTGCCAGCAGCTTGGTGGGGGGGGCGCTTAATGAAAAACTGTTTTTT,CASSLVGGALNEKLFF
TRBV5-6,TRBD2,-,TRBJ2-3,TGTGCCAGCAGCTTACCTTTCACTAGCGGGAGAGGGGGAGATACGCAGTATTTT,CASSLPFTSGRGGDTQYF
TRBV6-5,-,many,TRBJ2-5,TGTGCCAGCAGTTACACCCAGCGAGGAGAGACCCAGTACTTC,CASSYTQRGETQYF
TRBV19,TRBD1,-,TRBJ2-1,TGTGCCACACGGGACAGGGCTTGCGTTGAGCAGTTCTTC,CATRDRACVEQFF
TRBV5-1,TRBD1,many,TRBJ1-1,TGCGCCAGCAGCTCTCCGACAGGGAAGACTGAAGCTTTCTTT,CASSSPTGKTEAFF
TRBV19,-,many,TRBJ1-1,TGTGCCAGTAGTTCGGCAGGGACCATGAACACTGAAGCTTTCTTT,CASSSAGTMNTEAFF
TRBV4-3,TRBD2,many,TRBJ2-7,TGCGCCAGCAGCCAAGATCCAGCAGCGGGAGCCTCACACGAGCAGTACTTC,CASSQDPAAGASHEQYF
TRBV7-9,-,once,TRBJ2-2,TGTGCCAGCAGCTTGGCGACTTCTAGCACCGGGGAGCTGTTTTTT,CASSLATSSTGELFF
TRBV30,-,once,TRBJ2-5,TGTGCCTGGAGTGTATACGGGAGCGGAACCCAGTACTTC,CAWSVYGSGTQYF
TRBV7-1,TRBD2,once,TRBJ2-1,TGTGCCAGCAGCTCGACCCAAAGGGAAGCGGGAGTCATCCCCAATGAGCAGTTCTTC,CASSSTQREAGVIPNEQFF
TRBV28,-,medium-sized,TRBJ2-5,TGTGCCAGCAGTTTATACTCGCGTTTAGAGACCCAGTACTTC,CASSLYSRLETQYF
TRBV28,-,few,TRBJ1-3,TGTGCCAGCAGCGGAGGACCGACCTCTGGAAACACCATATATTTT,CASSGGPTSGNTIYF
TRBV5-1,TRBD1,many,TRBJ1-1,TGCGCCAGCAGCTTGGGACAGGGGGAGAACACTGAAGCTTTCTTT,CASSLGQGENTEAFF
TRBV9,-,-,TRBJ2-1,TGTGCCAGCAGCGAGAGAGAGAGCTCCTACAATGAGCAGTTCTTC,CASSERESSYNEQFF
TRBV7-2,TRBD1,medium-sized,TRBJ2-2,TGTGCCAGCAGCCCCGTGACAGGGACCGGGGAGCTGTTTTTT,CASSPVTGTGELFF
TRBV5-1,TRBD1,many,TRBJ2-7,TGCGCCAGCAGCTTGGAATTGATGACAGGGCAGTTCTACGAGCAGTACTTC,CASSLELMTGQFYEQYF
TRBV20-1,-,-,TRBJ2-3,TGCAGTGCACGGGGTAAAGATACGCAGTATTTT,CSARGKDTQYF
TRBV30,TRBD1,-,TRBJ1-2,TGTGCCTGGAGTGCGGACAGGGGGCGGATAAAGTACACCTTC,CAWSADRGRIKYTF
TRBV10-3,TRBD1,many,TRBJ1-2,TGTGCCATCAGCGGACTTGACAGGGGGCTAGGAGGCTACACCTTC,CAISGLDRGLGGYTF
TRBV6-1,TRBD1,medium-sized,TRBJ1-1,TGTGCCAGCAGTAGATCCGGGACAGGGAACCTTCTAGCTTTCTTT,CASSRSGTGNLLAFF
TRBV15,-,many,TRBJ2-5,TGTGCCACCAGCAGAGCCCAGGGGGGCGGGAGGATACAAGAGACCCAGTACTTC,CATSRAQGGGRIQETQYF
TRBV11-3,TRBD2,many,TRBJ2-1,TGTGCCAGCAGCTTAATTCGGGGGGAGGTGTTCTTC,CASSLIRGEVFF
TRBV12-3/TRBV12-4,-,-,TRBJ1-5,TGTGCCAGCAAGATGGACAAGGGGAGGAATCAGCCCCAGCATTTT,CASKMDKGRNQPQHF
TRBV28,-,few,TRBJ2-3,TGTGCCAGCAGTAGTGATGGGGGGAGCGCAGATACGCAGTATTTT,CASSSDGGSADTQYF